This is a list of T cell receptor beta chains from one sample in a study of OX40 agonist ivuxolimab in advanced cancers. Data came from immunoSEQ multiplex PCR; TCRdb stores just in-frame clones and leaves some out. Seen here are 7,500 to 10,000 clones, roughly 70% observed once, and the top ten hold about 27%. This sample comprised CD4+ or CD8+ T cells sorted from blood, obtained in a trial of the OX40 agonist ivuxolimab. Receptors were obtained from an adult with an advanced solid tumor such as melanoma, head and neck, liver or kidney cancer. CDR3s include the opening cysteine and the closing phenylalanine or tryptophan. The order of the fields is J gene, D gene, V gene, clone size, CDR3 protein, CDR3 DNA. A D gene is named only where the DNA matches it firmly. A row's size may be missing; if present it is once, few, many or a size class.

TRBJ2-3 NA TRBV7-9 NA CASSLVQPDTQYF TGTGCCAGCAGCTTAGTCCAGCCAGATACGCAGTATTTT
TRBJ1-1 TRBD1 TRBV6-6 NA CAGRGGTGDTEAFF TGTGCCGGCCGCGGAGGGACAGGGGATACTGAAGCTTTCTTT
TRBJ2-1 NA TRBV6-5 NA CASSSGSRNEQFF TGTGCCAGCAGTTCGGGATCCCGCAATGAGCAGTTCTTC
TRBJ1-1 NA TRBV6-6 NA CASRNKGGRTEAFF TGTGCCAGCAGGAACAAGGGAGGGCGCACTGAAGCTTTCTTT
TRBJ1-3 TRBD1 TRBV2 NA CASSAPGTVWNTIYF TGTGCCAGCAGTGCCCCCGGGACAGTCTGGAACACCATATATTTT
TRBJ1-3 TRBD1 TRBV5-4 NA CASSLDRGTLSGNTIYF TGTGCCAGCAGCTTGGACAGGGGGACCCTCTCTGGAAACACCATATATTTT
TRBJ1-1 TRBD1 TRBV7-9 few CASSLVQGGAEAFF TGTGCCAGCAGCTTAGTCCAGGGGGGCGCTGAAGCTTTCTTT
TRBJ1-2 NA TRBV9 few CASSASGHGYTF TGTGCCAGCAGCGCGTCAGGGCATGGCTACACCTTC
TRBJ2-7 NA TRBV27 NA CASSLRGRPYEQYF TGTGCCAGCAGCCTGAGAGGGAGACCCTACGAGCAGTACTTC
TRBJ2-5 NA TRBV11-2 NA CASSLGETQYF TGTGCCAGCAGCTTGGGTGAGACCCAGTACTTC
TRBJ2-5 TRBD1 TRBV28 NA CASSSRGQGARETQYF TGTGCCAGCAGTTCGAGAGGACAGGGAGCGCGAGAGACCCAGTACTTC
TRBJ1-1 NA TRBV4-3 NA CASSQDSYEAFF TGCGCCAGCAGCCAAGATTCCTACGAAGCTTTCTTT
TRBJ2-1 NA TRBV9 NA CASSVKNEQFF TGTGCCAGCAGCGTAAAAAATGAGCAGTTCTTC
TRBJ2-2 NA TRBV7-3 NA CASTSRELFF TGTGCCAGCACCTCTCGGGAGCTGTTTTTT
TRBJ2-7 NA TRBV28 once CASSFPTRRYEQYF TGTGCCAGCAGTTTCCCTACTAGACGCTACGAGCAGTACTTC
TRBJ1-2 NA TRBV9 few CASSTRGPGGYTF TGTGCCAGCAGCACCCGCGGCCCGGGAGGCTACACCTTC
TRBJ2-1 NA TRBV15 medium-sized CATSLQRSSYNEQFF TGTGCCACCAGCCTTCAGCGGAGCTCCTACAATGAGCAGTTCTTC
TRBJ1-1 NA TRBV5-5 NA CASSAGFGNTEAFF TGTGCCAGCAGCGCAGGGTTTGGGAACACTGAAGCTTTCTTT
TRBJ1-5 NA TRBV5-8 NA CASSLGGTFQPQHF TGTGCCAGCAGCTTAGGAGGGACATTTCAGCCCCAGCATTTT
TRBJ2-1 NA TRBV5-1 NA CASSADSITYNEQFF TGCGCCAGCAGTGCGGACTCGATTACCTACAATGAGCAGTTCTTC
TRBJ2-2 TRBD2 TRBV6-5 once CASLAGTMWTGELFF TGTGCCAGCCTAGCGGGTACTATGTGGACCGGGGAGCTGTTTTTT
TRBJ2-7 TRBD1 TRBV11-3 NA CASSLETGLEQYF TGTGCCAGCAGCTTAGAGACAGGGCTCGAGCAGTACTTC
TRBJ1-4 NA TRBV7-9 NA CASSLSGVGITNEKLFF TGTGCCAGCAGCTTATCAGGGGTCGGCATAACGAATGAAAAACTGTTTTTT
TRBJ1-4 NA TRBV4-1 NA CASSQGIREDEKLFF TGCGCCAGCAGCCAAGGGATAAGGGAAGATGAAAAACTGTTTTTT
TRBJ2-5 NA TRBV4-3 few CASSQRLGGPGETQYF TGCGCCAGCAGCCAACGCCTCGGGGGGCCGGGGGAGACCCAGTACTTC
TRBJ2-1 TRBD2 TRBV20-1 NA CSALAGAVQFF TGCAGTGCCCTAGCGGGGGCGGTGCAGTTCTTC
TRBJ2-3 NA TRBV5-6 few CASSFPPGTLTDTQYF TGTGCCAGCAGCTTCCCCCCGGGAACACTCACAGATACGCAGTATTTT
TRBJ2-3 TRBD2 TRBV7-9 NA CASSWLAGGEDQDTQYF TGTGCCAGCAGCTGGCTAGCGGGAGGCGAAGACCAAGATACGCAGTATTTT
TRBJ1-3 NA TRBV9 NA CASSGVVSGNTIYF TGTGCCAGCAGCGGAGTGGTCTCTGGAAACACCATATATTTT
TRBJ2-3 NA TRBV9 NA CASSASWSGTDTQYF TGTGCCAGCAGCGCTTCTTGGTCAGGCACAGATACGCAGTATTTT
TRBJ2-7 TRBD1 TRBV6-6 NA CASSSTGAYEQYF TGTGCCAGCAGCTCGACAGGGGCCTACGAGCAGTACTTC
TRBJ1-1 TRBD1 TRBV28 NA CASSPLTTGVDTEAFF TGTGCCAGCAGTCCCCTTACGACAGGGGTGGACACTGAAGCTTTCTTT
TRBJ2-1 NA TRBV19 NA CASSISPGYRYNEQFF TGTGCCAGTAGTATATCCCCGGGGTATCGCTACAATGAGCAGTTCTTC
TRBJ2-6 NA TRBV2 NA CASGRDESSGANVLTF TGTGCCAGCGGGCGGGACGAGAGCTCTGGGGCCAACGTCCTGACTTTC
TRBJ2-1 NA TRBV4-1 NA CASSQRDTYNEQFF TGCGCCAGCAGCCAGCGGGACACCTACAATGAGCAGTTCTTC
TRBJ1-2 NA TRBV9 NA CASSVGGEANYGYTF TGTGCCAGCAGCGTAGGAGGTGAAGCTAACTATGGCTACACCTTC
TRBJ2-3 NA TRBV25-1 NA CASSEAAFTQYF TGTGCCAGCAGTGAGGCGGCTTTCACGCAGTATTTT
TRBJ1-4 NA TRBV7-9 NA CASSLIEVLGEKLFF TGTGCCAGCAGCTTAATAGAAGTTCTGGGGGAAAAACTGTTTTTT
TRBJ2-6 NA TRBV4-1 few CASKSSGANVLTF TGCGCCAGCAAGTCGTCTGGGGCCAACGTCCTGACTTTC
TRBJ2-7 NA TRBV29-1 NA CSVETAYEQYF TGCAGCGTTGAGACCGCTTACGAGCAGTACTTC
TRBJ1-1 NA TRBV19 medium-sized CASSITGGPTEAFF TGTGCCAGTAGTATAACGGGGGGCCCCACTGAAGCTTTCTTT
TRBJ2-5 TRBD2 TRBV9 NA CASSDNKREGGETQYF TGTGCCAGCAGCGACAATAAGCGGGAGGGGGGAGAGACCCAGTACTTC
TRBJ2-7 NA TRBV7-9 NA CASSPRVGPEQYF TGTGCCAGCAGCCCTCGAGTGGGGCCCGAGCAGTACTTC
TRBJ2-7 NA TRBV5-4 NA CASTGQTYEQYF TGTGCCAGCACCGGACAGACCTACGAGCAGTACTTC
TRBJ2-1 NA TRBV30 NA CAWSRDPSYNEQFF TGTGCCTGGAGTAGGGACCCCTCCTACAATGAGCAGTTCTTC
TRBJ1-2 TRBD1 TRBV7-2 NA CASSQDPGTGGVYGYTF TGTGCCAGCAGTCAAGATCCCGGGACAGGGGGAGTCTATGGCTACACCTTC
TRBJ2-7 TRBD1 TRBV30 NA CAWTKGTAYEQYF TGTGCCTGGACTAAAGGGACAGCCTACGAGCAGTACTTC
TRBJ2-1 NA TRBV19 once CASSSGAYNEQFF TGTGCCAGTAGTAGCGGGGCCTACAATGAGCAGTTCTTC
TRBJ1-3 NA TRBV7-7 NA CASSLVLRGANTIYF TGTGCTAGCAGCTTAGTACTACGGGGGGCGAACACCATATATTTT
TRBJ1-1 NA TRBV27 few CASSLSGVTEAFF TGTGCCAGCAGTTTATCAGGGGTGACTGAAGCTTTCTTT
TRBJ2-7 TRBD1 TRBV19 once CASSISGTGFAYEQYF TGTGCCAGTAGTATTTCCGGGACAGGGTTCGCCTACGAGCAGTACTTC
TRBJ2-7 NA TRBV2 NA CATRLGHEQYF TGTGCCACCAGACTCGGACACGAGCAGTACTTC
TRBJ1-1 NA TRBV6-6 NA CASSYSSYTEAFF TGTGCCAGCAGTTATTCGAGTTACACTGAAGCTTTCTTT